The rows below give T cell receptor beta chains drawn from one sample of a study of identical twins. TCRdb analysed the 5' RACE reads with MiXCR anew, one entry per CDR3 protein. The table includes roughly 1.6 million distinct CDR3 sequences, around 33% detected once. What was sequenced was cord blood. These receptors all stem from a newborn girl in good health. Each CDR3 is given with its conserved first and last residue. D genes are given only for firm matches. Rows may omit the clone size; those that give it use once, few, many or a size class.

. | TRBJ1-2 | TRBD1 | TRBV30 | CACARGLIGGYTF | TGTGCCTGTGCCAGGGGGCTCATCGGTGGCTACACCTTC
. | TRBJ1-2 | . | TRBV7-2 | CASSHRVGYGYTF | TGTGCCAGCAGCCACAGGGTCGGCTATGGCTACACCTTC
. | TRBJ2-2 | . | TRBV12-3/TRBV12-4 | CASSYVRNTGELFF | TGTGCCAGCAGTTACGTACGGAACACCGGGGAGCTGTTTTTT
. | TRBJ2-5 | . | TRBV6-5 | CASSRRELGHNEQYF | TGTGCCAGCAGCCGACGTGAGCTAGGCCACAATGAGCAGTACTTC
. | TRBJ2-7 | . | TRBV7-2 | CASSWGSGSSYEQYF | TGTGCCAGCAGCTGGGGATCGGGTTCCTCCTACGAGCAGTACTTC
. | TRBJ2-3 | . | TRBV10-3 | CAIRLDSSTDTQYF | TGTGCCATCCGTTTGGACAGCTCCACAGATACGCAGTATTTT
. | TRBJ2-1 | . | TRBV7-2 | CASSNKQARDFNEQFF | TGTGCCAGCAGCAATAAACAGGCCAGGGACTTCAATGAGCAGTTCTTC
. | TRBJ2-2 | TRBD2 | TRBV7-6 | CASSLARGSLGELFF | TGTGCCAGCAGCTTAGCGCGCGGGAGTCTCGGGGAGCTGTTTTTT
. | TRBJ1-4 | . | TRBV20-1 | CSALGADEKLFF | TGCAGTGCGTTGGGGGCGGATGAAAAACTGTTTTTT
few | TRBJ2-7 | TRBD2 | TRBV6-1 | CASSEGAGAAYEQYF | TGTGCCAGCAGTGAAGGAGCGGGAGCGGCCTACGAGCAGTACTTC
. | TRBJ2-1 | TRBD1 | TRBV24-1 | CATSDFRDRVNEQFF | TGTGCCACCAGTGATTTTCGGGACAGGGTCAATGAGCAGTTCTTC
many | TRBJ2-7 | . | TRBV6-5 | CASSWALTSYEQYF | TGTGCCAGCAGCTGGGCCTTGACATCCTACGAGCAGTACTTC
. | TRBJ2-7 | . | TRBV20-1 | CSASGSRPYNEQYF | TGCAGTGCTAGCGGGAGTCGCCCCTACAATGAGCAGTACTTC
few | TRBJ1-1 | . | TRBV27 | CASTDRNTEAFF | TGTGCCAGCACCGACAGGAACACTGAAGCTTTCTTT
. | TRBJ1-2 | . | TRBV20-1 | CSARGRHAPYGYTF | TGCAGTGCTAGGGGCCGGCACGCGCCCTATGGCTACACCTTC
. | TRBJ2-3 | TRBD2 | TRBV7-9 | CASSLRGGRRDTDTQYF | TGTGCCAGCAGCTTAAGGGGCGGGAGGAGAGACACAGATACGCAGTATTTT
. | TRBJ1-5 | . | TRBV28 | CASTSTRNQPQHF | TGTGCCAGCACCTCCACCCGCAATCAGCCCCAGCATTTT
few | TRBJ2-1 | TRBD1 | TRBV3-1 | CASSQGTGQGKNEQFF | TGTGCCAGCAGCCAAGGGACAGGACAGGGTAAAAATGAGCAGTTCTTC
. | TRBJ2-3 | . | TRBV7-9 | CASSISNTRDTRYF | TGTGCCAGCAGCATTAGCAACACACGGGATACGCGGTATTTT
. | TRBJ2-3 | . | TRBV12-3/TRBV12-4 | CASSPSPGPHGETDTQYF | TGTGCCAGCAGTCCCTCCCCCGGACCACATGGGGAGACAGATACGCAGTATTTT
. | TRBJ1-2 | TRBD1 | TRBV20-1 | CSASPTGEYGYTF | TGCAGTGCTAGCCCAACAGGGGAATATGGCTACACCTTC
. | TRBJ2-7 | . | TRBV3-1 | CASSPRAVLSYEQYF | TGTGCCAGCAGCCCAAGGGCGGTACTCTCCTACGAGCAGTACTTC
few | TRBJ2-5 | TRBD2 | TRBV20-1 | CSAPRTRRGGETQYF | TGCAGTGCTCCTCGGACTAGGAGAGGAGGAGAGACCCAGTACTTC
once | TRBJ1-2 | . | TRBV3-1 | CASSQVPLGRTYGYTF | TGTGCCAGCAGCCAAGTCCCTTTGGGGAGGACCTATGGCTACACCTTC
. | TRBJ1-5 | . | TRBV28 | CASSWGFFPTPVYSNQPQHF | TGTGCCAGCAGTTGGGGGTTTTTCCCGACCCCAGTTTATAGCAATCAGCCCCAGCATTTT
. | TRBJ2-3 | . | TRBV9 | CASSVDFYTDTQYF | TGTGCCAGCAGCGTAGACTTCTACACAGATACGCAGTATTTT
. | TRBJ1-1 | . | TRBV4-2 | CASSLPTGGTEAFF | TGTGCCAGCAGCCTCCCTACCGGGGGAACTGAAGCTTTCTTT
. | TRBJ1-2 | TRBD1 | TRBV5-6 | CASSLAGQTTLYGYTF | TGTGCCAGCAGCTTGGCGGGACAGACAACCCTTTATGGCTACACCTTC
few | TRBJ1-1 | . | TRBV5-1 | CASSFGARSNTEAFF | TGCGCCAGCAGCTTCGGGGCCCGATCGAACACTGAAGCTTTCTTT
few | TRBJ1-5 | . | TRBV6-1 | CASRFGRLGYSNQPQHF | TGTGCCAGCAGGTTCGGACGACTGGGCTATAGCAATCAGCCCCAGCATTTT
few | TRBJ2-3 | TRBD2 | TRBV4-2 | CASSPSGSWTDTQYF | TGTGCCAGCAGCCCAAGCGGGAGTTGGACAGATACGCAGTATTTT
. | TRBJ2-1 | TRBD2 | TRBV23-1 | CASRSSGWSEARNEQFF | TGCGCCAGCAGGTCTAGCGGGTGGAGTGAGGCTCGCAATGAGCAGTTCTTC
few | TRBJ2-3 | . | TRBV20-1 | CSARVVSGLRTDTQYF | TGCAGTGCTAGAGTGGTTAGCGGACTCCGCACAGATACGCAGTATTTT
few | TRBJ2-1 | . | TRBV20-1 | CSARDARTVNEQFF | TGCAGTGCTAGAGATGCGAGGACCGTCAATGAGCAGTTCTTC
. | TRBJ2-2 | . | TRBV6-5 | CASIQGSDKTTGELFF | TGTGCCAGCATACAAGGATCGGACAAGACTACCGGGGAGCTGTTTTTT
few | TRBJ2-7 | . | TRBV3-1 | CASSQENRVPTGEQYF | TGTGCCAGCAGCCAAGAAAACAGGGTCCCAACCGGGGAGCAGTACTTC
. | TRBJ1-4 | . | TRBV5-1 | CASSFGTQRGEKLFF | TGCGCCAGCAGCTTCGGAACTCAAAGAGGTGAAAAACTGTTTTTT
few | TRBJ2-1 | . | TRBV20-1 | CSARTALSWNEQFF | TGCAGTGCTAGGACCGCCCTCTCGTGGAATGAGCAGTTCTTC
. | TRBJ1-4 | . | TRBV6-5 | CASSYRAGIGEKLFF | TGTGCCAGCAGTTATAGGGCAGGGATAGGGGAAAAACTGTTTTTT
. | TRBJ1-2 | TRBD1 | TRBV7-9 | CASSLAYGTANYGYTF | TGTGCCAGCAGCTTAGCGTACGGGACAGCTAACTATGGCTACACCTTC
. | TRBJ2-3 | . | TRBV7-2 | CASSLRMTGSTDTQYF | TGTGCCAGCAGCTTAAGGATGACTGGAAGCACAGATACGCAGTATTTT
few | TRBJ2-6 | . | TRBV27 | CASSFVRRSGANVLTF | TGTGCCAGCAGTTTCGTTAGAAGGTCAGGGGCCAACGTCCTGACTTTC
few | TRBJ2-7 | TRBD1 | TRBV27 | CASSQSRDRKQYF | TGTGCCAGCAGTCAATCCCGGGACAGAAAGCAGTACTTC
few | TRBJ2-5 | TRBD2 | TRBV10-1 | CASSESGTSQETQYF | TGCGCCAGCAGTGAGTCCGGGACTAGCCAAGAGACCCAGTACTTC
. | TRBJ2-5 | . | TRBV20-1 | CSAVRLGLETQYF | TGCAGTGCTGTGCGACTGGGTCTGGAGACCCAGTACTTC
. | TRBJ2-7 | TRBD2 | TRBV5-1 | CASSPLLAPSYNEQYF | TGCGCCAGCAGCCCTCTACTAGCGCCCTCCTACAATGAGCAGTACTTC
few | TRBJ2-1 | TRBD2 | TRBV29-1 | CSVEVRTSGVNEQFF | TGCAGCGTTGAGGTTCGGACTAGCGGGGTAAATGAGCAGTTCTTC
few | TRBJ1-2 | . | TRBV7-9 | CASSPQWQGLNYGYTF | TGTGCCAGCAGCCCACAGTGGCAGGGGCTTAACTATGGCTACACCTTC
many | TRBJ2-5 | TRBD2 | TRBV9 | CASSSTSGGQETQYF | TGTGCCAGCAGCTCCACTAGCGGGGGCCAAGAGACCCAGTACTTC
few | TRBJ2-4 | . | TRBV11-2 | CASSLDIPQRSQSLLAKNIQYF | TGTGCCAGCAGCTTAGATATCCCCCAGAGGAGCCAGAGCCTGTTAGCCAAAAACATTCAGTACTTC
. | TRBJ1-1 | TRBD1 | TRBV2 | CASSTDREISEAFF | TGTGCCAGCAGTACCGACAGGGAAATTTCTGAAGCTTTCTTT
many | TRBJ1-5 | . | TRBV29-1 | CSVGQEPNQPQHF | TGCAGCGTTGGTCAGGAACCCAATCAGCCCCAGCATTTT
. | TRBJ2-7 | . | TRBV11-2 | CASSQRTASSYEQYF | TGTGCCAGCAGCCAGCGGACGGCTAGCTCCTACGAGCAGTACTTC
few | TRBJ2-7 | . | TRBV7-6 | CASSLGEAGYEQYF | TGTGCCAGCAGCTTAGGGGAAGCAGGCTACGAGCAGTACTTC
. | TRBJ2-7 | . | TRBV14 | CASSQGLATTEQYF | TGTGCCAGCAGCCAAGGTCTAGCTACAACCGAGCAGTACTTC
few | TRBJ1-6 | . | TRBV27 | CASSLQLRGGLYDSPLHF | TGTGCCAGCAGTTTACAGTTGCGGGGGGGCCTTTATGATTCACCCCTCCACTTT
. | TRBJ2-1 | TRBD2 | TRBV7-2 | CASRRPGLGRGNEQFF | TGTGCCAGCAGGCGCCCGGGACTAGGGAGGGGCAATGAGCAGTTCTTC